This entry describes one T cell receptor (beta chain). Its antigen is currently unknown. The record originates from a study of cytomegalovirus exposure and HLA in healthy donors. Germline values: CDR1 SGDLS, CDR2 YYNGEE. Trimming cost V 4 bases and J 5 bases; bases outside gene matches: 7. This CDR3 is built from 14 residues. The study's findings and limits: Among immune exposure information, only CMV serostatus was available. Indistinguishable V segments such as TRBV6-2 and TRBV6-3 were excluded. In a later analysis, a genetic analysis reported fewer productive-TCR N-insertions in an Asian-associated ancestry cluster than the cohort average.

60 Vbeta and 13 Jbeta primers were used in PCR. Generated by immunoSEQ multiplex PCR, the TCRdb table keeps only in-frame clones and is missing some. The data show about 52,000 clones, and the top ten clones hold over 9%. While unrecorded immune exposures were likely, the donors were nominally healthy when sampled. The sample taken for sequencing was PBMCs. This TCR derives from a woman aged 60-75 years in good health and CMV-seropositive. The chain couples TRBV9 to TRBJ2-5; 8 bases map to TRBD2. The CDR3 DNA follows: TGTGCCAGCAGCCTGGGACCGGGAGGGGAGACCCAGTACTTC. It codes for CASSLGPGGETQYF.